This T cell receptor beta chain came from a study of breast tumors, draining lymph nodes, adjacent tissues. The CDR3 has 13 amino acids. Trimming cost V 6 bases and J 8 bases, with 16 bases left between them. Germline CDR1 MDHEN, CDR2 SYDVKM. Breast cancer patients provided tissue from their axillary draining lymph nodes. TCRdb ran MiXCR on the multiplex PCR reads and lists one entry per CDR3 protein. Here the sample spans 130,000 or so distinct CDR3 sequences, approximately 21% being singletons. This clonotype has only a few counts. Material for sequencing was axillary lymph node tissue. This sequence joins TRBV28 and TRBJ1-2, with D possibly TRBD1 on 5 matching bases. The clonotype comes from a female donor with breast cancer. Some clones in this sample may be carry-over from other donors' samples. CDR3 protein: CASRDNRISGYTF. CDR3 DNA: TGTGCCAGCAGGGATAACAGGATCTCGGGCTACACCTTC.